This TCR beta chain was found in a study of cytomegalovirus exposure and HLA in healthy donors. Study context: Both the approximately 130 validation repertoires and the roughly 620 first-cohort repertoires used the same platform, as reported by a later analysis. Overall study findings and caveats: The CMV antigen specificity of a few CMV-associated chains was confirmed through in vitro analysis. It was reported that the classifier diagnosed cytomegalovirus status with high specificity and sensitivity in both the original and validation cohorts. The study recorded about 160 TCR beta chains that were cytomegalovirus-associated.

Germline-derived CDR1 and CDR2 are SGHNT and YENEEA. There are 16 residues in the CDR3. J lost 0 bases, V lost 2 bases, and 6 bases had no gene match. With regard to this clone: Its cognate antigen is unknown.

TCRdb's copy holds only in-frame clones and misses some; the assay was immunoSEQ multiplex PCR. The sample comprises about 98,000 clones, roughly 90% of which are singletons, and about 5.7% rests with the top ten. The sequence derives from a man between 18 and 35 years old in good health and CMV-seropositive. Source material: PBMCs. V is TRBV11-3 and J is TRBJ2-7; 8 bases are shared with TRBD2. The CDR3, as DNA: TGTGCCAGCAGCTTACGGCTACTAGCGGACTCCTACGAGCAGTACTTC. The encoded protein is CASSLRLLADSYEQYF. The full variable domain, rest sourced from reference TRBV11-3 and TRBJ2-7, is EAGVVQSPRYKIIEKKQPVAFWCNPISGHNTLYWYLQNLGQGPELLIRYENEEAVDDSQLPKDRFSAERLKGVDSTLKIQPAELGDSAVYLCASSLRLLADSYEQYFGPGTRLTVT.